This section outlines one T cell receptor (beta chain) sequence together with its context. This sample is part of a study of T cell changes during pregnancy in multiple sclerosis. This table comes from immunoSEQ multiplex PCR, and its TCRdb copy is limited to in-frame clones, with some not included. The table has tens of thousands of clones, 90% to 95% seen once. The CDR3 is 14 residues long. The germline V gene encodes CDR1 MNHEY and CDR2 SMNVEV (reference sequence). Trimming removed 6 bases from V and 6 bases from J; junction bases left unmatched: 9. The sequence derives from a female donor with multiple sclerosis, enrolled in a pregnancy study. The sequences come from CD4+ T cells from peripheral blood mononuclear cells, collected before pregnancy. The V and J genes are TRBV27 and TRBJ2-7; 9 positions agree with TRBD2. The CDR3 DNA is TGTGCCAGCAGCACCGTCCTAGCGGGATCCGAGCAGTACTTC. Its protein product is CASSTVLAGSEQYF.